This T cell receptor beta chain was observed in a study of T cell changes during pregnancy in multiple sclerosis. TCRdb keeps only in-frame clones here, not all; method: immunoSEQ multiplex PCR. The table has 47,000 or so clones, around 90% seen once. Per germline, CDR1 MNHNS and CDR2 SASEGT. The CDR3 covers 15 residues. After removal of 2 bases from V and 12 bases from J, the junction contained 7 bases not matched to a gene. The TCR was taken from a female donor with multiple sclerosis, enrolled in a pregnancy study. The chain links TRBV6-1 to TRBJ2-1; 13 bases fit TRBD2. Sample: peripheral blood, taken in the first trimester of pregnancy. The CDR3 DNA reads as TGTGCCAGCAGTGAAACTAGCGGGGGGGCAATGGTGCAGTTCTTC. Translating gives CASSETSGGAMVQFF.